The sample holds a few counts of the clone carrying this T cell receptor beta chain. The target antigen is unknown. A second PCR of about 7 to 12 cycles used a sample-barcoded 5' primer and a J-beta primer mix. One entry per CDR3 protein results from TCRdb running MiXCR on the 5' RACE reads. The repertoire includes 650,000 to 1,000,000 distinct CDR3 sequences, 35% to 40% of them detected once, and 10% to 15% sits in the top ten. This CDR3 contains 15 residues. V was cut by 1 base and J by 1 base, with 10 bases left in between. Germline V CDR1 and CDR2: SEHNR, FQNEAQ (reference sequence). This entry belongs to a study of blood T cells in healthy people across ages. Study observations and caveats: One million T cells yielded diversity estimates that were considered underestimates.

Each donor's blood draw was 8.5 to 10 milliliters of peripheral blood. The V and J genes are TRBV7-9 and TRBJ1-2, with unresolved D. Sequencing input: blood. This receptor was obtained from a man aged 18 to 35 in good health. CDR3 region: CASSLVRGLNYGYTF. Here the CDR3 DNA reads TGTGCCAGCAGCTTAGTTAGAGGGCTTAACTATGGCTACACCTTC.